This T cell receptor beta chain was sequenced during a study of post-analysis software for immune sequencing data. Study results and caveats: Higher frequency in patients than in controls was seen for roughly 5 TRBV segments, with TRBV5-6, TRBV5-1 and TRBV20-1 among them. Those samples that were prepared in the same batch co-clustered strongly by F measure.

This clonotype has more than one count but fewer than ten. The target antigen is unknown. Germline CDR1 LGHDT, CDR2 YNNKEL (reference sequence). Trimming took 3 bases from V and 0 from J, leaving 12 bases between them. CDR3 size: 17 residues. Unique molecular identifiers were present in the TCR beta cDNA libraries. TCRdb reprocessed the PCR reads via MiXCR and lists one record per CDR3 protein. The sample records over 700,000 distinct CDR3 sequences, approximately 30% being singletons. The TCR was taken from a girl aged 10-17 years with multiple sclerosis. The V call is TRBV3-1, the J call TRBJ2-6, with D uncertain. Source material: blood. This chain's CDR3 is CASSHLDGLSGANVLTF. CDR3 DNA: TGTGCCAGCAGCCACCTGGACGGTCTCTCTGGGGCCAACGTCCTGACTTTC. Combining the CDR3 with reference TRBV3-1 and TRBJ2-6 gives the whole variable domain DTAVSQTPKYLVTQMGNDKSIKCEQNLGHDTMYWYKQDSKKFLKIMFSYNNKELIINETVPNRFSPKSPDKAHLNLHINSLELGDSAVYFCASSHLDGLSGANVLTFGAGSRLTVL.